Listed here are 27 T cell receptor beta chains from one sample, sequenced in a study of T-cell memory formation after mild COVID-19. Each CDR3 protein is one row after TCRdb ran MiXCR on the 5' RACE reads. The sample includes 300,000 to 350,000 distinct CDR3 sequences, 19% of them seen just once. Sequencing was carried out using PBMCs or a T cell subset sorted from them (not recorded which). All receptors derive from a man aged 18 to 35 who had mild COVID-19 (a few samples of this study predate the infection). Cell type and time point are not known.

The rearrangement uses TRBV25-1 and TRBJ1-3; D unclear. V lost 1 base, J lost 1 base, and 8 bases lay in between. Per germline, CDR1 MGHDK and CDR2 SYGVNS. This CDR3 contains 15 residues. Here the CDR3 DNA reads TGTGCCAGCAGTGAATTGGACCTTTCTGGAAACACCATATATTTT. Protein sequence: CASSELDLSGNTIYF.

This clonotype was counted a few times. V and J are TRBV10-3 and TRBJ2-5; tentative D call: TRBD2 (6 bases). CDR3 size: 16 residues. The germline V gene encodes CDR1 ENHRY and CDR2 SYGVKD. Trimming removed 2 bases from V and 5 bases from J, with 18 bases in between. CDR3: CAISERAETGRETQYF. In DNA form, the CDR3 reads TGTGCCATCAGTGAGAGGGCTGAGACGGGGAGGGAGACCCAGTACTTC.

The chain recombines TRBV29-1 with TRBJ1-5; D possibly corresponds to TRBD1 (6 bases). Trimming stripped 5 bases from V and 1 base from J, with 9 bases between. CDR3 length equals 13 residues. Looked up from germline, CDR1 is SQVTM and CDR2 is ANQGSEA. CDR3 in amino acids: CSVSQGSNQPQHF. The DNA for the CDR3 is TGCAGCGTTTCCCAGGGGAGCAATCAGCCCCAGCATTTT.

The sample holds a few counts of this clonotype. Here the CDR3 reads CASTEGPGGTAFF. DNA for the CDR3: TGCGCCAGCACGGAGGGCCCCGGGGGTACAGCTTTCTTT. The chain couples TRBV5-1 to TRBJ1-1; D possibly corresponds to TRBD1 (5 bases). The CDR3 loop spans 13 amino acids. Trimming left V 6 bases short and J 10 bases short, with 19 bases between. CDR1 and CDR2 (germline): SGHRS, YFSETQ.

The chain couples TRBV6-6 to TRBJ2-7; D may be TRBD1 or TRBD2 (6 bases each). The CDR3 is 17 residues long. Trimming took off 0 bases at V and 1 base at J, with 16 bases between the two ends. The V gene's germline CDR1 is MNHNY and CDR2 SVGAGI (reference sequence). CDR3 DNA sequence: TGTGCCAGCAGTTACTCGGGCCCCGGGGGCTCTTCCTACGAGCAGTACTTC. Protein product: CASSYSGPGGSSYEQYF.

This clonotype has just a few counts. The J gene is TRBJ1-1, the V gene TRBV5-1; D is perhaps TRBD1 (5 bases). The CDR3 length is 16 residues. Between the trimmed V and J ends, which lost 3 bases and 0 bases, there was a span of 15 bases. Germline CDR1 SGHRS, CDR2 YFSETQ. CDR3 coding DNA: TGCGCCAGCAGCTCCCGACGGCCGGGACTGAACACTGAAGCTTTCTTT. Protein product: CASSSRRPGLNTEAFF.

The V and J genes are TRBV5-1 and TRBJ2-2; D unresolved. The CDR3 is made up of 14 amino acids. V was pared by 2 bases and J by 0 bases, with 5 bases between. Germline V gene lookup returns CDR1 SGHRS and CDR2 YFSETQ. CDR3 DNA sequence: TGCGCCAGCAGCTTAGCTACGAACACCGGGGAGCTGTTTTTT. It encodes CASSLATNTGELFF.

The chain has TRBV5-5 and TRBJ1-1, with TRBD1 matching 8 bases. Per germline, CDR1 SGHKS and CDR2 YYEKEE (reference sequence). After removal of 7 bases from V and 3 bases from J, the junction contained 2 bases not matched to a gene. This CDR3 contains 12 residues. In nucleotides, the CDR3 is TGTGCCAGCCTGACAGGGGACACTGAAGCTTTCTTT. The encoded protein is CASLTGDTEAFF. Full variable domain (remainder filled in from reference TRBV5-5 and TRBJ1-1): DAGVTQSPTHLIKTRGQQVTLRCSPISGHKSVSWYQQVLGQGPQFIFQYYEKEERGRGNFPDRFSARQFPNYSSELNVNALLLGDSALYLCASLTGDTEAFFGQGTRLTVV.

This clonotype was counted only a few times. The rearrangement joins TRBV20-1 to TRBJ2-5; 8 positions match TRBD1. Per the germline V gene, CDR1 is DFQATT and CDR2 is SNEGSKA (reference sequence). This CDR3 contains 15 residues. V dropped 6 bases and J dropped 7; count of bases not matched to a gene: 16. The CDR3 region is CSANSRDRPFRTQYF. The CDR3, as DNA: TGCAGTGCAAATTCCCGGGACAGGCCCTTCAGGACCCAGTACTTC.

The chain has TRBV6-2 or TRBV6-3 and TRBJ1-5, with D unclear. CDR3 size: 13 residues. Trimming took off 3 bases at V and 7 bases at J, with 10 bases between the two ends. Per germline, CDR1 MNHEY and CDR2 SVGEGT. In nucleotides, the CDR3 is TGTGCCAGCAGTTATGGGCCGAGCCAGCCCCAGCATTTT. This gives the protein CASSYGPSQPQHF.

This clonotype has only a few counts. CDR3: CASSLEGRSTYEQYV. The DNA for the CDR3 is TGTGCCAGCAGCTTAGAGGGACGGAGTACCTACGAGCAGTACGTC. The chain joins TRBV7-6 to TRBJ2-7; D may be TRBD1 or TRBD2 (5 bases each). This CDR3 comprises 15 residues. Germline CDR1 is SGHVS and CDR2 is FNYEAQ. Trimming pared 1 base from V and 2 bases from J, leaving 12 bases between.

This CDR3 is CASSLVLQDTQYF. The CDR3 coding sequence is TGTGCCAGCAGCTTAGTCCTCCAGGATACGCAGTATTTT. The chain combines TRBV7-2 with TRBJ2-3; D unresolved. This CDR3 is built from 13 residues. Trimming cost V 1 base and J 6 bases, with 8 bases left between them. Germline CDR1 and CDR2: SGHTA and FQGNSA.

The chain joins TRBV7-2 to TRBJ1-5, with D maybe TRBD1 (6 bases). The germline CDR1 and CDR2 sequences are SGHTA and FQGNSA. The CDR3 has 14 amino acids. V lost 8 bases and J 7 bases, leaving 18 bases between the germline ends. As DNA, the CDR3 is TGTGCCAGCGGAGAAGACAGGAGTGGCCAGCCCCAGCATTTT. Its protein product is CASGEDRSGQPQHF.

V usage is TRBV7-6 and J usage is TRBJ2-7; 10 nucleotides match TRBD1. This CDR3 is built from 14 residues. CDR1 is SGHVS, CDR2 FNYEAQ, per germline. V was clipped by 5 bases and J by 7 bases; unmatched bases: 8. CDR3 loop: CASSADRGLREQYF. The CDR3 bases are TGTGCCAGCAGCGCCGACAGGGGGCTGAGGGAGCAGTACTTC.

There are a few counts of this clonotype. The rearrangement links TRBV9 to TRBJ1-1, with D unresolved. Germline CDR1 is SGDLS and CDR2 is YYNGEE. This CDR3 is 9 amino acids long. The DNA for the CDR3 is TGTGCGGCTAACACTGAAGCTTTCTTT. Translating it yields CAANTEAFF.

This clonotype came up a few times. The chain uses TRBV2 and TRBJ2-7; D may be TRBD1 (6 bases). CDR3 size: 13 residues. Germline V gene sequence: CDR1 SNHLY, CDR2 FYNNEI. V lost 9 bases and J 2 bases, leaving 14 bases between the germline ends. Here the CDR3 reads CASPGGGPYEQYF. As DNA, the CDR3 is TGTGCCAGTCCCGGTGGGGGCCCCTACGAGCAGTACTTC.

This clonotype was recorded at least ten times. V is TRBV5-1 and J is TRBJ2-2; 7 nucleotides line up with TRBD1. The germline V gene encodes CDR1 SGHRS and CDR2 YFSETQ. The CDR3 covers 15 residues. The J segment lost 6 bases and the V segment lost 4 bases, leaving 9 bases of the junction unmatched. Here the CDR3 reads CASSAGDSNAGELFF. CDR3 coding DNA: TGCGCCAGCAGCGCCGGGGACAGTAACGCCGGGGAGCTGTTTTTT.

This clonotype was counted between two and nine times. The genes are TRBV7-9 and TRBJ2-1; 10 positions match TRBD2. Per the germline V gene, CDR1 is SEHNR and CDR2 is FQNEAQ (reference sequence). The junction had 13 bases not matched to a gene; V was cut back by 5 bases and J by 12 bases. CDR3 size: 15 residues. CDR3 region: CASSPGASGGFPQFF. CDR3 DNA sequence: TGTGCCAGCAGCCCTGGGGCTAGCGGGGGCTTCCCGCAGTTCTTC.

The chain joins TRBV19 to TRBJ1-3, with no clear D. The CDR3 consists of 16 residues. Trimming shortened V by 4 bases and J by 0 bases, and 13 bases separated the two germline ends. Germline V gives CDR1 LNHDA, CDR2 SQIVND (reference sequence). In nucleotides, the CDR3 is TGTGCCAGTAGTAAACAGTTCTTCATCTCTGGAAACACCATATATTTT. Protein sequence: CASSKQFFISGNTIYF.

This chain links TRBV6-5 with TRBJ1-2; D perhaps matches TRBD1 (5 bases). Germline CDR1 is MNHEY and CDR2 is SVGAGI. The CDR3 length is 15 residues. V was trimmed by 6 bases and J by 8 bases, leaving 22 bases between them. DNA of the CDR3: TGTGCCAGCAGCTCCGCCCTTCAGGGAACGATAGGCTACACCTTC. This translates into CASSSALQGTIGYTF.

This clonotype has more than one count but fewer than ten. This chain joins TRBV20-1 and TRBJ1-2; no reliable D call. Germline V gene data show CDR1 as DFQATT and CDR2 as SNEGSKA (reference sequence). The CDR3 is 11 residues long. Trimming shortened V by 5 bases and J by 2 bases, and 6 bases separated the two germline ends. CDR3 sequence: CSAPENYGYTF. The CDR3, as DNA: TGCAGTGCTCCAGAAAACTATGGCTACACCTTC.

This clonotype was counted only a few times. The rearrangement joins TRBV29-1 to TRBJ2-2; D ambiguous. Trimming removed 5 bases at V and 4 bases at J, with 11 bases between. Germline V CDR1 and CDR2: SQVTM, ANQGSEA. The CDR3 is 13 residues long. The CDR3 reads CSVIMGLTGELFF. The CDR3 region has the DNA TGCAGCGTTATCATGGGCCTCACCGGGGAGCTGTTTTTT.

This clonotype was detected a few times. V usage is TRBV12-3 or TRBV12-4 and J usage is TRBJ2-1; 7 nucleotides agree with TRBD2. CDR3 length: 16 residues. V dropped 6 bases and J dropped 1; count of bases not matched to a gene: 9. The CDR3 region has the DNA TGTGCCAGCAGCCCTGGGCGGGGGTCATCCTACAATGAGCAGTTCTTC. Translating gives CASSPGRGSSYNEQFF.

The rearrangement uses TRBV7-2 and TRBJ1-1; 8 bases line up with TRBD1. The junction had 3 bases not matched to a gene; V was cut back by 8 bases and J by 1 base. There are 13 residues in the CDR3. Germline CDR1 and CDR2: SGHTA and FQGNSA. CDR3 loop: CASGDRTNTEAFF. The DNA of the CDR3 is TGTGCCAGCGGGGACAGGACGAACACTGAAGCTTTCTTT.

There are a few counts of this clonotype. This chain links TRBV7-9 with TRBJ2-5, with 8 bases fitting TRBD1. Germline V gene lookup returns CDR1 SEHNR and CDR2 FQNEAQ (reference sequence). The CDR3 covers 14 residues. The V gene end was trimmed by 5 bases and the J gene end by 3 bases; junction bases not matched to a gene: 5. The CDR3 nucleotides are TGTGCCAGCAGCCCCAAGACAGGGGAAGAGACCCAGTACTTC. This gives the protein CASSPKTGEETQYF.

Ten or more counts support this clonotype. The V gene is TRBV4-2, the J gene TRBJ2-2, with a weak D call TRBD2 (7 bases). V was trimmed by 8 bases and J by 4 bases, leaving 14 bases between them. The CDR3 has 14 residues. Germline V gene sequence: CDR1 LGHNA, CDR2 YNFKEQ. For the CDR3, the DNA is TGTGCCAGCTCCCGGGGGGCGGTCACCGGGGAGCTGTTTTTT. Its protein product is CASSRGAVTGELFF.

This clonotype was seen a few times. J is TRBJ2-3 and V is TRBV5-1, with 12 nucleotides matching TRBD2. The V gene's germline CDR1 is SGHRS and CDR2 YFSETQ. The CDR3 length is 17 residues. With V trimmed by 9 bases and J by 5 bases, 16 bases remained unmatched. The CDR3 region has the DNA TGCGCCACCTCTTTATCTGCTAGCGGGGGGGCCCAAGATACGCAGTATTTT. This sequence encodes CATSLSASGGAQDTQYF.